A selection of T cell receptor beta chains follows, all from one sample in a study of T-cell memory formation after mild COVID-19. TCRdb re-analysed the 5' RACE reads in MiXCR, keeping a single row per CDR3 protein. The repertoire holds roughly 450,000 distinct CDR3 sequences, with around a sixth as singletons. The sample consisted of PBMCs or a T cell subset sorted from them (not recorded which). All receptors derive from an adult woman who had mild COVID-19 (a few samples of this study predate the infection). Cell type and time point are not known. Both conserved end residues are part of each CDR3. A D gene is named only where the DNA matches it firmly. Rows may omit the clone size; those that give it use once, few, many or a size class.

v_call	d_call	clone_size	j_call	cdr3_nt	cdr3_aa
TRBV20-1	.	few	TRBJ2-3	TGCAGTGCTAGCGCGCCTAACACAGATACGCAGTATTTT	CSASAPNTDTQYF
TRBV7-9	TRBD1	.	TRBJ2-5	TGTGCCAGCAGCAGTCGGGACAGGGATCGGGTCATAGAAGAGACCCAGTACTTC	CASSSRDRDRVIEETQYF
TRBV20-1	TRBD1	few	TRBJ1-6	TGCAGTGCTACAACTCGACAGGGGATCCACTTT	CSATTRQGIHF
TRBV15	.	.	TRBJ2-7	TGTGCCACCAGCAGAGATGGGGCCTTAAACCACGAGCAGTACTTC	CATSRDGALNHEQYF
TRBV9	TRBD1	.	TRBJ2-3	TGTGCCAGCAGCGCACAGGGGGAAGCAGATACGCAGTATTTT	CASSAQGEADTQYF
TRBV21-1	.	.	TRBJ2-6	TGTGCCAGCAGCAATGGACATCGGGACAGGGGTAATTCTGGGGCCAACGTCCTGACTTTC	CASSNGHRDRGNSGANVLTF
TRBV7-9	.	.	TRBJ2-7	TGTGCCAGCAGCCTCCTGTCAAACGAGCAGTACTTC	CASSLLSNEQYF
TRBV28	.	few	TRBJ2-1	TGTGCCAGCAGTTTAGAATCGGGAGTACGCTACAATGAGCAGTTCTTC	CASSLESGVRYNEQFF
TRBV9	.	.	TRBJ2-1	TGTGCCAGCAGCGTAGTGGGGGGGCCAAACAATGAGCAGTTCTTC	CASSVVGGPNNEQFF
TRBV7-6	.	few	TRBJ2-5	TGTGCCAGCGGGTCGAGTGGGGGGCTGCCCCAAGAGACCCAGTACTTC	CASGSSGGLPQETQYF
TRBV11-2	.	.	TRBJ2-3	TGTGCCAGCAGCTTAGCCGGGAGATGGATAGATACGCAGTATTTT	CASSLAGRWIDTQYF
TRBV15	.	few	TRBJ2-1	TGTGCCACCAGCAGAGAATGGGCAGGGGTTGAGCAGTTCTTC	CATSREWAGVEQFF
TRBV7-2	.	.	TRBJ1-2	TGTGCCAGCAGCATAGTTTTGGGGTTAGGAGGCTACACCTTC	CASSIVLGLGGYTF
TRBV24-1	.	many	TRBJ2-3	TGTGCCACCAGTGACCAGGGGTCTGCTGGAGATACGCAGTATTTT	CATSDQGSAGDTQYF
TRBV7-2	.	many	TRBJ2-3	TGTGCCAGCAGCTTAAGTACCGGCGGGGGCGCCACAGATACGCAGTATTTT	CASSLSTGGGATDTQYF
TRBV5-4	.	few	TRBJ2-5	TGTGCCAGCAGCCCGGAGGGGGCGGGAGAGACCCAGTACTTC	CASSPEGAGETQYF
TRBV7-3	TRBD1	few	TRBJ2-6	TGTGCCAGCAGCTCAACAGGGGCTGGGGCCAACGTCCTGACTTTC	CASSSTGAGANVLTF
TRBV12-3/TRBV12-4	.	once	TRBJ2-2	TGTGCCAGCAGTACCTACGGGACTTTTTTCACCGGGGAGCTGTTTTTT	CASSTYGTFFTGELFF
TRBV9	.	.	TRBJ1-2	TGTGCCAGCAGCCCAGTGAGGGGGAATAACTATGGCTACACCTTC	CASSPVRGNNYGYTF
TRBV12-3/TRBV12-4	TRBD2	.	TRBJ2-1	TGTGCCAGCAGAGACTATTTGGGGACTAGCGGGGGAAACAATGAGCAGTTCTTC	CASRDYLGTSGGNNEQFF
TRBV7-2	.	many	TRBJ2-7	TGTGCCAGCAGCGCGGGGACAGACTACGAGCAGTACTTC	CASSAGTDYEQYF
TRBV10-3	TRBD2	.	TRBJ2-7	TGTGCCATGAGGACTAGCGGGAGTTCATCCTACGAGCAGTACTTC	CAMRTSGSSSYEQYF
TRBV7-9	TRBD2	.	TRBJ2-1	TGTGCCAGCAGCCAAGGGACTAGCGGGGGGGCCCGGAATGAGCAGTTCTTC	CASSQGTSGGARNEQFF
TRBV4-1	.	few	TRBJ1-1	TGCGCCAGCAGCCAAGAGGGGCGGGACACTGAAGCTTTCTTT	CASSQEGRDTEAFF
TRBV7-9	.	.	TRBJ2-7	TGTGCCAGCAATCTCGGCCGGGGGGCCGACGGTCTCTCCTACGAGCAGTACTTC	CASNLGRGADGLSYEQYF
TRBV11-3	.	many	TRBJ1-3	TGTGCCAGCAGCTTAGGGCTCTCTGGAAACACCATATATTTT	CASSLGLSGNTIYF
TRBV29-1	.	few	TRBJ2-3	TGCAGCGCTTTGACAGCGGGTTCAGATACGCAGTATTTT	CSALTAGSDTQYF
TRBV12-3/TRBV12-4	TRBD1	few	TRBJ2-7	TGTGCCAGCAGCTCCGGGACAGCGCTTAACGAGCAGTACTTC	CASSSGTALNEQYF
TRBV7-8	.	.	TRBJ1-6	TGTGCCAGCAGCTTTTTTACAGGAATCGGCTCCTATAATTCACCCCTCCACTTT	CASSFFTGIGSYNSPLHF
TRBV28	.	few	TRBJ2-4	TGTGCCAGCAGTTTATACGTATCGGGGGTCAAAAACATTCAGTACTTC	CASSLYVSGVKNIQYF
TRBV5-5	.	few	TRBJ1-2	TGTGCCAGCAGCTTGGATCAGGGGAACTATGGCTACACCTTC	CASSLDQGNYGYTF
TRBV30	TRBD1	.	TRBJ1-2	TGTGCCTGGAGTGTACAGGGGTATGGCTACACCTTC	CAWSVQGYGYTF
TRBV5-1	.	few	TRBJ1-1	TGCGCCAGCAGCTTGATGGGGGTGGGCACTGAAGCTTTCTTT	CASSLMGVGTEAFF
TRBV6-5	TRBD1	.	TRBJ1-1	TGTGCCAGCAGTTCGTCAGGGGGGATCACTGAAGCTTTCTTT	CASSSSGGITEAFF
TRBV19	.	.	TRBJ2-1	TGTGCCAGTAGTCGGGGAAACTCCTACAATGAGCAGTTCTTC	CASSRGNSYNEQFF
TRBV7-8	.	.	TRBJ2-7	TGTGCCAGCAGCTTACAGGGAACGCTGAGCTCCTACGAGCAGTACTTC	CASSLQGTLSSYEQYF
TRBV9	.	.	TRBJ2-2	TGTGCCAGCAGCGTGCAGGGGCGGACCGGGGAGCTGTTTTTT	CASSVQGRTGELFF
TRBV4-3	.	.	TRBJ2-1	TGCGCCAGCAGCCAAGATAGGGACAATGAGCAGTTCTTC	CASSQDRDNEQFF
TRBV10-3	TRBD2	few	TRBJ2-7	TGTGCCATCAGTGAGTCGGGACTAGCGAGGGAGCAGTACTTC	CAISESGLAREQYF
TRBV29-1	.	many	TRBJ2-5	TGCAGCGTTGATACCCCGGAGACCCAGTACTTC	CSVDTPETQYF
TRBV9	TRBD2	.	TRBJ2-7	TGTGCCAGCAGCGCCAGACTAGCGGGGTATTACGAGCAGTACTTC	CASSARLAGYYEQYF
TRBV30	TRBD1	.	TRBJ2-1	TGTGCCTGGAGTGAGGGACAGGCTTACAATGAGCAGTTCTTC	CAWSEGQAYNEQFF
TRBV20-1	.	.	TRBJ2-3	TGCAGTGCTAGACAAGCCTCAGATACGCAGTATTTT	CSARQASDTQYF
TRBV6-5	TRBD1	few	TRBJ1-6	TGTGCCAGCAGACGTACCGGGACAGGGAAAGATAATTCACCCCTCCACTTT	CASRRTGTGKDNSPLHF
TRBV7-9	TRBD1	.	TRBJ1-2	TGTGCCAGCAGCTCCGCTGACAGGGGTCATGGCTACACCTTC	CASSSADRGHGYTF
TRBV2	TRBD2	once	TRBJ2-2	TGTGCCAGCAGTGAAATGGGGGGGACCGGCGAGCTGTTTTTT	CASSEMGGTGELFF
TRBV30	.	few	TRBJ1-2	TGTGCCTGGAGTGTAGGACGGAACTATGGCTACACCTTC	CAWSVGRNYGYTF
TRBV30	TRBD1	many	TRBJ2-1	TGTGCCTGGAGTGGCGACAGGGGCAATGAGCAGTTCTTC	CAWSGDRGNEQFF
TRBV5-1	TRBD1	.	TRBJ1-4	TGCGCCAGCAGACCGACAGGGGTAGCAACTAATGAAAAACTGTTTTTT	CASRPTGVATNEKLFF
TRBV24-1	TRBD2	few	TRBJ2-1	TGTGCCACCAGTGATTTTGCCGGGGCGGGAGAAGCGAATGAGCAGTTCTTC	CATSDFAGAGEANEQFF
TRBV5-6	TRBD1	few	TRBJ2-7	TGTGCCAGCAGCTTGTGGGGACAGGGGGTCCCAAGCTCCTACGAGCAGTACTTC	CASSLWGQGVPSSYEQYF
TRBV29-1	TRBD1	many	TRBJ2-2	TGCAGCGCCTCAGGACAGGGAAAGGGGTACGGGGTCACCGGGGAGCTGTTTTTT	CSASGQGKGYGVTGELFF
TRBV12-3/TRBV12-4	.	.	TRBJ2-3	TGTGCCAGCAGTTCCGACCCATTCGGGAACACAGATACGCAGTATTTT	CASSSDPFGNTDTQYF
TRBV6-1	.	few	TRBJ2-5	TGTGCCAGCAGTGTTGGGCAGAAGGGAGAGACCCAGTACTTC	CASSVGQKGETQYF
TRBV7-3	.	.	TRBJ2-2	TGTGCCAGCAGCCCTACCGCCACCGGGGAGCTGTTTTTT	CASSPTATGELFF
TRBV18	.	.	TRBJ2-7	TGTGCCAGCTCACCGTACCGGGAGTACTACGAGCAGTACTTC	CASSPYREYYEQYF